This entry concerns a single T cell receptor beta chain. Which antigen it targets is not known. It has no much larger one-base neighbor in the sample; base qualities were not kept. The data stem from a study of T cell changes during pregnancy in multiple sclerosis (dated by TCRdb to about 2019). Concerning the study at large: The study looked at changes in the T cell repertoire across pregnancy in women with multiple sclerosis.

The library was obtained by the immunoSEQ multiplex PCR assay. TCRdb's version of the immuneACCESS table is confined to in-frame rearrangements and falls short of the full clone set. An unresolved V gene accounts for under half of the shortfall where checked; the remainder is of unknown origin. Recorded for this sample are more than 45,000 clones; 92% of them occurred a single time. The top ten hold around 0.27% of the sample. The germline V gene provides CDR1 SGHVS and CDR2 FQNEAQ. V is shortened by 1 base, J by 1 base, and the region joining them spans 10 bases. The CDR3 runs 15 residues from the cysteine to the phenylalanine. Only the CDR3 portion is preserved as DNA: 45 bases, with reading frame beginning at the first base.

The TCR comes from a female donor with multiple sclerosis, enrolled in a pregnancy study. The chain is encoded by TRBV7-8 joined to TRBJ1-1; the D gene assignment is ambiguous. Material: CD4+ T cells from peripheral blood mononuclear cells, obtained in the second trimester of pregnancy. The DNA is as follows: TGTGCCAGCAGCTTAGGGGTCGGAGAGAACACTGAAGCTTTCTTT. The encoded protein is CASSLGVGENTEAFF.